A selection of T cell receptor beta chains follows, all from one sample in a study of blood T cell repertoires in COVID-19. Assay used: immunoSEQ multiplex PCR; TCRdb lists only in-frame clones, some missing. The table shows 200,000 to 300,000 clones, with 90% occurring only once. Sequencing was carried out using peripheral blood. These receptors originate from a woman in her 40s with acute or convalescent COVID-19. CDR3s include the opening cysteine and the closing phenylalanine or tryptophan. Each record gives: clone size, D gene, J gene, V gene, CDR3 protein, CDR3 DNA. D genes are given only for firm matches. Clone size appears in some rows only: once, few, many, or a class for an expanded clone.

NA TRBD2 TRBJ2-1 TRBV5-1 CASSLDEGGEQFF TGCGCCAGCAGCTTGGACGAGGGAGGGGAGCAGTTCTTC
NA NA TRBJ1-2 TRBV24-1 CATSDPTVNYGYTF TGTGCCACCAGTGATCCGACAGTTAACTATGGCTACACCTTC
once TRBD1 TRBJ1-2 TRBV7-3 CASSPTPGTGNYGYTF TGTGCCAGCAGCCCAACTCCCGGGACAGGGAACTATGGCTACACCTTC
NA NA TRBJ1-3 TRBV6-5 CASSPWGVSGNTIYF TGTGCCAGCAGCCCGTGGGGGGTCTCTGGAAACACCATATATTTT
NA NA TRBJ1-1 TRBV11-2 CASSLATGGGPEAFF TGTGCCAGCAGCTTAGCAACGGGAGGAGGGCCAGAAGCTTTCTTT
NA TRBD1 TRBJ2-1 TRBV9 CASSVVGGAGNEQFF TGTGCCAGCAGCGTAGTAGGGGGCGCGGGCAATGAGCAGTTCTTC
NA NA TRBJ1-1 TRBV3-1/TRBV3-2 CASSQVGREGTEAFF TGTGCCAGCAGCCAAGTGGGCAGGGAGGGCACTGAAGCTTTCTTT
NA NA TRBJ2-3 TRBV30 CAWAGPSTDTQYF TGTGCCTGGGCAGGGCCTAGCACAGATACGCAGTATTTT
NA TRBD1 TRBJ1-2 TRBV27 CASSPGTGATYGYTF TGTGCCAGCAGTCCTGGGACAGGGGCTACCTATGGCTACACCTTC
NA TRBD1 TRBJ1-1 TRBV5-4 CASSRGGQGGLEAFF TGTGCCAGCAGCCGTGGGGGACAGGGAGGACTTGAAGCTTTCTTT
NA TRBD2 TRBJ2-3 TRBV6-5 CASSLTYGGAGNF TGTGCCAGCAGCCTCACCTACGGGGGGGCCGGGAATTTT
NA NA TRBJ1-5 TRBV5-1 CASPSQPQHF TGCGCCAGCCCCAGTCAGCCCCAGCATTTT
NA TRBD1 TRBJ1-1 TRBV19 CASTRDRGYTEAFF TGTGCCAGTACCCGGGACAGGGGGTACACTGAAGCTTTCTTT
NA TRBD1 TRBJ1-2 TRBV12-3/TRBV12-4 CASRGDRENGYTF TGTGCCAGCAGGGGGGACAGGGAAAATGGCTACACCTTC
NA TRBD2 TRBJ2-3 TRBV7-6 CASSPTSGFPTDTQYF TGTGCCAGCAGCCCGACTAGCGGGTTTCCCACAGATACGCAGTATTTT
NA NA TRBJ2-5 TRBV25-1 CASSRAETQYF TGTGCCAGCAGTCGAGCGGAGACCCAGTACTTC
NA TRBD1 TRBJ2-3 TRBV10-1 CASSDAQGADTQYF TGCGCCAGCAGTGATGCCCAGGGGGCAGATACGCAGTATTTT
NA NA TRBJ1-3 TRBV10-3 CATRSGRNSGNTIYF TGTGCCACCAGGTCCGGCAGGAACTCTGGAAACACCATATATTTT
NA TRBD1 TRBJ1-1 TRBV11-2 CASSRDREPPWEAFF TGTGCCAGCAGCCGGGACAGGGAGCCTCCCTGGGAAGCTTTCTTT
NA NA TRBJ1-2 TRBV6-5 CASNLQEGYGYTF TGTGCCAGCAACCTCCAAGAGGGATATGGCTACACCTTC
NA NA TRBJ1-1 TRBV15 CATSRDSRVGTEAFF TGTGCCACCAGCAGAGATTCCAGGGTTGGCACTGAAGCTTTCTTT
NA TRBD2 TRBJ2-1 TRBV5-5 CASSLTHLGERGGLNEQFF TGTGCCAGCAGCTTGACCCACCTTGGGGAGCGGGGGGGCTTAAATGAGCAGTTCTTC
NA TRBD1 TRBJ1-1 TRBV7-3 CASSLTRQGRAEAFF TGTGCCAGCAGCTTAACGCGACAGGGGAGAGCTGAAGCTTTCTTT
NA TRBD2 TRBJ2-2 TRBV19 CASSIKLAGGPLTRGELFF TGTGCCAGTAGTATAAAACTAGCGGGGGGGCCTCTTACGCGAGGGGAGCTGTTTTTT
NA NA TRBJ1-6 TRBV6-1 CASSEGSSVGQPNSPLHF TGTGCCAGCAGTGAAGGCTCTTCTGTCGGACAACCGAATTCACCCCTCCACTTT
NA TRBD1 TRBJ1-4 TRBV5-6 CASSWGQSNEKLFF TGTGCCAGCAGCTGGGGACAGTCTAATGAAAAACTGTTTTTT
NA NA TRBJ1-4 TRBV6-1 CASRQRDTNEKLFF TGTGCCAGCAGACAGAGAGATACGAATGAAAAACTGTTTTTT
NA TRBD1 TRBJ2-2 TRBV11-2 CASSLLAGQGNTGELFF TGTGCCAGCAGCCTCCTAGCAGGACAGGGGAACACCGGGGAGCTGTTTTTT
once NA TRBJ1-2 TRBV2 CAIGQPSRYGYTF TGTGCCATCGGACAGCCCTCCCGCTATGGCTACACCTTC
NA TRBD2 TRBJ2-1 TRBV7-2 CASSRTSGGANEQFF TGTGCCAGCAGCCGGACTAGCGGGGGGGCCAATGAGCAGTTCTTC
NA NA TRBJ1-2 TRBV19 CASSISARGYYGYTF TGTGCCAGTAGTATCTCCGCACGGGGATACTATGGCTACACCTTC
NA NA TRBJ1-2 TRBV12-3/TRBV12-4 CASSSGQPYGYTF TGTGCCAGCAGTTCCGGACAGCCCTATGGCTACACCTTC
once NA TRBJ2-3 TRBV11-1 CASSLISSTDTQYF TGTGCCAGCAGCTTAATTAGTAGCACAGATACGCAGTATTTT
NA NA TRBJ1-1 TRBV9 CASSVLGKGNTEAFF TGTGCCAGCAGCGTCCTCGGGAAGGGGAACACTGAAGCTTTCTTT
once NA TRBJ2-4 TRBV5-1 CASSLLSGDIQYF TGCGCCAGCAGCTTACTTAGTGGTGACATTCAGTACTTC
NA TRBD1 TRBJ1-4 TRBV5-5 CASSLRSQGVREKLFF TGTGCCAGCAGCTTGAGGTCGCAGGGGGTCAGGGAAAAACTGTTTTTT
NA NA TRBJ1-1 TRBV7-3 CASSFVRNTEAFF TGTGCCAGCAGCTTCGTTAGGAACACTGAAGCTTTCTTT
NA NA TRBJ1-1 TRBV19 CASTAGRHTEAFF TGTGCCAGTACCGCAGGGCGCCACACTGAAGCTTTCTTT